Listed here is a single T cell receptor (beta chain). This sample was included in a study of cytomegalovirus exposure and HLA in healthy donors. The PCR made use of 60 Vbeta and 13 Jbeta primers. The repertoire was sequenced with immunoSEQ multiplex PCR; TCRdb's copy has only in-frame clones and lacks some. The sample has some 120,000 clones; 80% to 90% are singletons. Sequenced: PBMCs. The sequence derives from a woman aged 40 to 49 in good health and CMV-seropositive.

The CDR3 nucleotides read TGTGCCAGCAGTTTAGAGGGACTAGCGGGCAATGAGCAGTTCTTC. It codes for CASSLEGLAGNEQFF. V and J are TRBV27 and TRBJ2-1; 12 positions match TRBD2. Germline loops: CDR1 MNHEY, CDR2 SMNVEV (reference sequence). After removal of 2 bases from V and 6 bases from J, the junction contained 2 bases not matched to a gene. The CDR3 length is 15 residues.